This TCR beta chain was observed in a study of monozygotic twins with inflammatory bowel disease. Study results and limitations: Findings did not support one strong IBD-associated signal or clonotype.

The V gene's germline CDR1 is MNHEY and CDR2 SMNVEV (reference sequence). CDR3 size: 18 residues. One entry per CDR3 protein, without DNA, is what TCRdb gives after re-calling the 5' RACE reads. The sample features some 300,000 distinct CDR3 sequences, with about 5% in its top ten. Turning to this clonotype: Its matching antigen is unknown.

The sequencing sample was made of blood. V gene TRBV27 combines with J gene TRBJ2-7; TCRdb's assignment of TRBD2 cannot be checked, as there is no DNA. This clonotype was obtained from a human donor with ulcerative colitis or Crohn's disease, or a healthy co-twin of an affected twin (not recorded which). The CDR3 sequence: CASSLRQGVAGGLGEQYF.